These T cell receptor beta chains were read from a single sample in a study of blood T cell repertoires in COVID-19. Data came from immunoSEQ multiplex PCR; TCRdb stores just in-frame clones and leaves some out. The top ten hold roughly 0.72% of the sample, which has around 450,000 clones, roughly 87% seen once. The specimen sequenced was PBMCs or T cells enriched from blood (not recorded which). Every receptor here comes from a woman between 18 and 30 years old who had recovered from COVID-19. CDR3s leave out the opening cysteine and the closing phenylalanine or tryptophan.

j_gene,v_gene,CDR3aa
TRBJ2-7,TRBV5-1,ASSSAGGGQGYEQY
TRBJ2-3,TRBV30,AWRREDTQY
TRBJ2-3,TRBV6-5,ATAPPGLHVEVQY
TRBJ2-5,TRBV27,ASSIERSAQETQY
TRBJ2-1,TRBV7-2,ASSLMGDSVVYEQF
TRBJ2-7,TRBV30,AWSVVGDTYEQY
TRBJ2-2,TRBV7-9,ASSLTGGAPGELF
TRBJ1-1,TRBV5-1,ASSFEGQNTEAF
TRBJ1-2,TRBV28,ASTLEAQSDGYT
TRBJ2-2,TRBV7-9,ASSPLSGELF
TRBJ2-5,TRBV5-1,ASSLTSLETQY
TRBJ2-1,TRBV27,ASSSTGGAGKNEQF
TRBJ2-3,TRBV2,ASSLTSGAQNTQY
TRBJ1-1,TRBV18,ASSPVGGRNTEAF
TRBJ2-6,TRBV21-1,ASSTASSGANVLT
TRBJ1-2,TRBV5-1,ASSLGQAYNYGYT
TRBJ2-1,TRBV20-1,SASPLAGPYNEQF
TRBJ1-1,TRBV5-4,ASTTGPGTNTEAF
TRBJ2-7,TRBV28,ASSLRDRPYEQY
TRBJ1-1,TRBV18,ASSPRGQGKTEAF
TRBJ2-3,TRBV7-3,ASSPGYLTDTQY
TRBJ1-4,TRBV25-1,ASSLSAGGNEKLF
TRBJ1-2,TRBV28,ASTPSGTGLTAH
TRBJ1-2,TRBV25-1,ASSREGDDGYT
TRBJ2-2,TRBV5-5,ASKEQGNTGELF
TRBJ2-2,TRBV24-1,ATSDPDRPPANTGELF
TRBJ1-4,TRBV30,AWTTGGSEKLF
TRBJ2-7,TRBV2,ASTLDRDSYEQY
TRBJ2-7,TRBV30,AWGQGSGQY
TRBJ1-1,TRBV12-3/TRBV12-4,ASSWGGTEAF
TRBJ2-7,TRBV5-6,ASSKGWTSYEQY
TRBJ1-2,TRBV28,ASRYNRETRGYT
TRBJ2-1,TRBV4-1,ASSRATSGGAWNEQF
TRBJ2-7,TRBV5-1,ASSLGGTSLGEQY
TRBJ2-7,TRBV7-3,ASSSPYEEQY
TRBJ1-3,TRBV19,ASRSSGNTIY
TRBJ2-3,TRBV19,ASTPQEGQGIPQY
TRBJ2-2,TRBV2,ASSDDDRDTGELF
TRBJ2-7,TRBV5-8,ASSFDVRGQY
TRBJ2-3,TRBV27,ASSLSTSGGTDTQY
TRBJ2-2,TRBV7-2,ASSTLRGADYTGELF
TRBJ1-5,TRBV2,ASSEVGLTYQPQH
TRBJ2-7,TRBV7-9,ASSLDSFSEQY
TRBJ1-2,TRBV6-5,AIERQLVNGYT
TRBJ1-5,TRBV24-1,ASGGGNQPQH
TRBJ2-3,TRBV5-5,ASSLIGQSSDTQY
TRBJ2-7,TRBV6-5,ASSFQRGSGYEQY
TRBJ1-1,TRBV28,ASRPSGTEAF
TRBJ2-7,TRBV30,AWSAGYEQY
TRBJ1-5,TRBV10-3,AISESREGSQPQH
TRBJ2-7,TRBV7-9,ASSRGQSAHEQY
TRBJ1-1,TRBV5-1,ASSWGNTEAF
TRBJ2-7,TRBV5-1,ASSLVAYEQY